One T cell receptor (beta chain) is described in this entry. Its specific antigen is unknown. It has no much larger one-base neighbor in the sample; base qualities were not kept. The sample comes from a study of high-grade serous ovarian cancer treatment subgroups (dated by TCRdb to the early 2020s). Turning to the overall study: A mean of around 15,000 reads and 7,494 unique TCR beta rearrangements per sample was generated by sequencing. TCR beta repertoires were profiled in patients with high-grade serous ovarian cancer who were grouped, under a laparoscopic triage algorithm, by complete gross resection or by neoadjuvant chemotherapy response. One primary tumor sample and two metastatic tumor samples were collected from each patient, for a total of around 90 samples. A cohort of 30 patients was included: roughly 10 with no residual disease after primary surgery (R0), roughly 10 who were excellent NACT responders, and roughly 10 who were poor NACT responders. The full study reports these points: Repertoire similarity between tumors from the same patient ranged from about 0.11 to 0.8, while tumors from different patients showed almost no similarity. TCR repertoire analyses were focused on CDR3, and CDR1 and CDR2 were not analyzed. Bulk tumor TCR sequencing lacked spatial information, limiting insight into HGSC tumor complexity and diversity. TCR clonal relatedness was found to be positively correlated with neoantigen level and, by trend, with copy number variation and mutation load derived from whole-genome sequencing.

CDR1 and CDR2 were assigned from the germline V gene (reference sequence) as SGHNT and YYREEE. The CDR3 starts with the cysteine, ends with the phenylalanine, and has 14 residues. Only CDR3 DNA is held: 42 bases, read in frame from base 1. V has 0 bases trimmed and J has 7 bases trimmed; junction bases matching no gene number 6. The 90 tumor samples were subjected to high-throughput TCR profiling using ImmunoSEQ. Turning to the authors' computational methods: Richness (unique productive sequences), clonality, evenness and relatedness were included as repertoire diversity metrics, and similarity between samples was assessed with the Bhattacharyya coefficient. A sensitivity analysis that removed TCRs with fewer than two reads produced consistent conclusions. The table was pulled from immuneACCESS by TCRdb, which kept in-frame rearrangements only. Such tables lose some clones; where checked, under half of the loss comes from unresolved V genes, and the rest has no known cause. V, J and clone size were drawn from that table, and D and trimming were deduced from the DNA. Across this sample there are fewer than 4,500 clones, with approximately 81% seen only once. The ten largest clones take up 8% of the sample.

Tumor samples were obtained before definitive surgery or chemotherapy. Genomic DNA extraction was performed by the MD Anderson Biospecimen Extraction Resource, and TCR sequencing was carried out by the MD Anderson Cancer Genomics Laboratory. Sequenced: tumor tissue. The chain is assembled from TRBV5-4 and TRBJ1-2, with TRBD1 matching 7 junction bases. This TCR was sampled from a human donor with high-grade serous ovarian cancer. The CDR3 region has the sequence CASSLGDRLIGYTF. The nucleotide sequence reads as follows: TGTGCCAGCAGCTTGGGGGACAGACTAATTGGCTACACCTTC.